The next 10 T cell receptor beta chains were all read from a single sample in a study of blood T cell repertoires in COVID-19. Generated by immunoSEQ multiplex PCR, the TCRdb table keeps only in-frame clones and is missing some. The data contain roughly 240,000 clones, about 80% of them singletons. The specimen sequenced was peripheral blood. These receptors were taken from a woman of 80 years or more with acute or convalescent COVID-19.

V gene TRBV27 combines with J gene TRBJ1-5; a possible D gene is TRBD1 (5 bases). V was clipped by 7 bases and J by 6 bases, with 19 bases between them. The germline gives CDR1 MNHEY, CDR2 SMNVEV (reference sequence). The CDR3 covers 15 residues. The CDR3 nucleotides read TGTGCCAGCATCCCCCGGGAGGCAGGGACTCAGCCCCAGCATTTT. Translated, it gives CASIPREAGTQPQHF.

The V and J genes are TRBV28 and TRBJ1-5; TRBD1 matches 10 bases. Germline V lookup: CDR1 MDHEN, CDR2 SYDVKM. The CDR3 is made up of 17 amino acids. V lost 3 bases and J lost 2; bases outside the gene matches: 7. The CDR3 sequence is CASSFSTGTGGNQPQHF. For the CDR3, the DNA is TGTGCCAGCAGTTTTTCCACCGGGACAGGGGGCAATCAGCCCCAGCATTTT. Full variable domain (rest looked up from reference TRBV28 and TRBJ1-5): DVKVTQSSRYLVKRTGEKVFLECVQDMDHENMFWYRQDPGLGLRLIYFSYDVKMKEKGDIPEGYSVSREKKERFSLILESASTNQTSMYLCASSFSTGTGGNQPQHFGDGTRLSIL.

The genes are TRBV6-5 and TRBJ1-2; TRBD1 aligns across 11 bases. Germline CDR1 and CDR2: MNHEY and SVGAGI. The length of the CDR3 is 15 residues. Trimming at V came to 3 bases and at J to 4 bases, leaving 4 bases not matched to a gene. The CDR3 here is CASSYQGQGAYGYTF. DNA for the CDR3: TGTGCCAGCAGTTATCAAGGACAGGGGGCCTATGGCTACACCTTC.

This chain joins TRBV6-2 or TRBV6-3 and TRBJ1-6; possible D gene TRBD1, 5 bases. This CDR3 contains 17 residues. V shed 5 bases and J shed 0 bases, with 14 bases lying between them. The germline V gene has CDR1 MNHEY and CDR2 SVGEGT. Here the CDR3 reads CASSLPGGSSYNSPLHF. CDR3 coding DNA: TGTGCCAGCAGTCTCCCTGGGGGGAGCTCCTATAATTCACCCCTCCACTTT.

The rearrangement links TRBV9 to TRBJ2-5; D is perhaps TRBD1 (6 bases). Germline values: CDR1 SGDLS, CDR2 YYNGEE. The CDR3 runs 16 residues. Trimming removed 0 bases from V and 4 bases from J, with 16 bases in between. CDR3 nucleotide sequence: TGTGCCAGCAGCGTAGGAAGCAGGGGTGCCCTAGAGACCCAGTACTTC. Translating it yields CASSVGSRGALETQYF.

V is TRBV20-1 and J is TRBJ1-2; no clear D gene. Germline V gives CDR1 DFQATT, CDR2 SNEGSKA (reference sequence). Trimming cost V 6 bases and J 8 bases, with 10 bases left between them. The CDR3 length is 10 residues. CDR3 DNA: TGCAGTGCCCAGGTAGAGGGCTACACCTTC. As protein: CSAQVEGYTF.

The CDR3 bases are TGTGCCAGCAGCCTTGGATCTGGGGCGGGGGGTTCCCAAGAGACCCAGTACTTC. Translating gives CASSLGSGAGGSQETQYF. The chain links TRBV5-4 to TRBJ2-5, with TRBD2 matching 8 bases. The CDR3 is 18 residues long. J was trimmed by 1 base and V by 4 bases; bases with no gene match: 15. Germline lookup yields CDR1 SGHNT and CDR2 YYREEE (reference sequence).

The rearrangement joins TRBV11-3 to TRBJ2-2, with D perhaps matching TRBD1 (6 bases). V lost 4 bases to trimming and J lost 0 bases, with 12 bases between them. Looked up from germline, CDR1 is SGHNT and CDR2 is YENEEA. The CDR3 consists of 16 residues. In DNA form, the CDR3 reads TGTGCCAGCAGCTCGTCAGGGGCGACGAACACCGGGGAGCTGTTTTTT. Amino acids: CASSSSGATNTGELFF.

This chain joins TRBV19 and TRBJ2-1, with no clear D. The CDR3 contains 16 residues. Germline-derived CDR1 and CDR2 are LNHDA and SQIVND (reference sequence). V gave up 0 bases and J gave up 2 bases, with 11 bases separating them. CDR3 sequence reads: CASSIDRVLTYNEQFF. CDR3 nucleotide sequence: TGTGCCAGTAGTATAGATCGGGTCCTCACCTACAATGAGCAGTTCTTC.

The chain uses TRBV10-1 and TRBJ1-2, with 12 nucleotides matching TRBD1. J gave up 11 bases and V 2 bases, and 9 bases lay outside the gene matches. Germline loops: CDR1 WNHNN, CDR2 SYGVQD (reference sequence). This CDR3 has 15 residues. This CDR3 is CASSEDLGTGGQYTF. CDR3 DNA sequence: TGCGCCAGCAGTGAGGATTTGGGGACAGGGGGCCAGTACACCTTC.